This TCR beta chain was found in a study of shared clonotypes between healthy human individuals. For the study at large: CD8 memory received one plate per donor, CD8 naive two, CD4 memory three and CD4 naive three.

Selected positively for CCR7 and CD45RO-negative, naive CD8 cells excluded terminally differentiated effector memory CD45RA+ cells. Generated by immunoSEQ multiplex PCR, the TCRdb table keeps only in-frame clones and is missing some. The data show about 1.9 million clones, with over 85% seen just once and around 1.7% held by the top ten. The TCR sequence derives from a man younger than 35 in good health. Some clones in this sample may be carry-over from other donors' samples. The sample consisted of naive CD8+ T cells from PBMCs.

Here the CDR3 DNA reads TGTGCCAGCACCGAAGGAGGCCACGAGCAGTACTTC. Translating it yields CASTEGGHEQYF. V and J are TRBV2 and TRBJ2-7; D may be TRBD2 (5 bases). The CDR3 is 12 residues long. Germline loops: CDR1 SNHLY, CDR2 FYNNEI. Trimming took 7 bases from V and 5 from J, leaving 12 bases between them.